The rows below give T cell receptor beta chains drawn from one sample of a study of CD8+ T cells in alopecia areata. The repertoire was sequenced with immunoSEQ multiplex PCR; TCRdb's copy has only in-frame clones and lacks some. The sample shows around 150,000 clones, 65% to 90% of them seen only once. This specimen consisted of CD8+ T cells sorted from blood, obtained at week 4, from a patient treated with tofacitinib. These receptors all come from a human donor with alopecia areata. The CDR3 runs from the conserved cysteine through the conserved F or W. Clone size is not always given. Where it is, it says once, few, many or a class for expanded clones.

j_call clone_size v_call cdr3_aa
TRBJ2-5 few TRBV7-9 CASSSEQTVQETQYF
TRBJ2-2 - TRBV9 CASSGDTGTTGELFF
TRBJ2-7 - TRBV6-5 CASSYSTEQYF
TRBJ1-1 - TRBV29-1 CSVVPGRRGTEAFF
TRBJ2-7 - TRBV5-1 CASSESYEQYF
TRBJ2-5 - TRBV5-4 CASRVPGQSQETQYF
TRBJ2-7 - TRBV5-1 CASSLMDRPYEQYF
TRBJ2-7 - TRBV6-5 CASSYQGAFEQYF
TRBJ2-3 - TRBV5-1 CASSLAGTDTQYF
TRBJ2-2 once TRBV6-5 CASSYSRGAGELFF